One T cell receptor beta chain is described in this entry. What it binds is unknown. The assay was immunoSEQ multiplex PCR, and TCRdb's table has in-frame clones only and misses some. The table shows about 14,000 clones, with roughly 89% occurring only once. Germline V CDR1 and CDR2: PRHDT, FYEKMQ (reference sequence). The CDR3 contains 12 residues. Between the trimmed V and J ends, which lost 0 bases and 3 bases, there was a span of 3 bases. The data belong to a study of chemoradiotherapy in HPV16-positive cancers. Study-level information: Functional T-cell assays on two HPV16-positive patients' cells defined candidate HPV-specific clones and common TCR motifs.

General observations from the study: For HPV16-positive patients, expanding HPV-responsive T cells associated with longer recurrence-free survival. Non-HPV-specific T cells did not expand in tumors during treatment, whereas candidate HPV-specific clones and E7-related motifs did.

Sequencing was performed on tumor tissue, taken from a patient who underwent chemoradiotherapy. The receptor was isolated from a human donor with HPV-associated anogenital cancer. The gene calls are TRBV13 and TRBJ2-7, with D uncertain. The CDR3 DNA sequence: TGTGCCAGCAGCTTAGGTAACTACGAGCAGTACTTC. This translates into CASSLGNYEQYF.